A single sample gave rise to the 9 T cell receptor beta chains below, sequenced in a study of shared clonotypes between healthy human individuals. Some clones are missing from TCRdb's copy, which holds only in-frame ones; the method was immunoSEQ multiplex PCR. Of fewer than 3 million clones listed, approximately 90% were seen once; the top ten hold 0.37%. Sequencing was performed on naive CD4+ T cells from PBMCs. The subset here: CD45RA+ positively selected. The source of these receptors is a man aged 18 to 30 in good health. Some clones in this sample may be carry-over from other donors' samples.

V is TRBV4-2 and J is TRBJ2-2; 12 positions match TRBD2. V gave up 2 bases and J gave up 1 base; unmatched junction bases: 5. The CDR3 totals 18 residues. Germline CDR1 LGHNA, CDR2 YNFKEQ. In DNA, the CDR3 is TGTGCCAGCAGCCAATATCTAGCGGGAGGGGTGAACACCGGGGAGCTGTTTTTT. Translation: CASSQYLAGGVNTGELFF.

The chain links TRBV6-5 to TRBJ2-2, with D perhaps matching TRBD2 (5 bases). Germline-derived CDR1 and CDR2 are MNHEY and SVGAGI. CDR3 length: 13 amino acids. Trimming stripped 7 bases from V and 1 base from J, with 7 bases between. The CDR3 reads CASMEVNTGELFF. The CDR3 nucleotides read TGTGCCAGCATGGAGGTGAACACCGGGGAGCTGTTTTTT.

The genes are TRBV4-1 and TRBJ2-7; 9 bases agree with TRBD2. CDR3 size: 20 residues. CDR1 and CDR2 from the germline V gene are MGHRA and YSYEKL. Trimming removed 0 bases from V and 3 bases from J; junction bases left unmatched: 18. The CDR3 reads CASSQEMGGRVALPYYEQYF. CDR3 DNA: TGCGCCAGCAGCCAAGAGATGGGCGGGAGGGTCGCCCTCCCTTACTACGAGCAGTACTTC.

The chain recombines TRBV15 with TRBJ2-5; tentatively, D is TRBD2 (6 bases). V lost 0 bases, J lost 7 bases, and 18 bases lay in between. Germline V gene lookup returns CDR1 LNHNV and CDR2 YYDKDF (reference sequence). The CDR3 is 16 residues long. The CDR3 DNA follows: TGTGCCACCAGCAGAGATACCGACCGCTCCGGGGGGACCCAGTACTTC. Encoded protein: CATSRDTDRSGGTQYF.

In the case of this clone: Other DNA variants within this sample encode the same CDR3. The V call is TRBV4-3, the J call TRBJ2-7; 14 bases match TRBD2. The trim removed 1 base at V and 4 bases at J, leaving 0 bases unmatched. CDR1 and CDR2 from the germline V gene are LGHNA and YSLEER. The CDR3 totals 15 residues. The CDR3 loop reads CASSQGLAGGYEQYF. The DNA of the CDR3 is TGCGCCAGCAGCCAAGGACTAGCGGGAGGGTACGAGCAGTACTTC.

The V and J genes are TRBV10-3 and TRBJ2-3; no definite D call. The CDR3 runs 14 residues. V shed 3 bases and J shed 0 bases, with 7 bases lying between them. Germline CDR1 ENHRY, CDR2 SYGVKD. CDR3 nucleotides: TGTGCCATCAGTGAATTAGAGAGCACAGATACGCAGTATTTT. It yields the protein CAISELESTDTQYF.

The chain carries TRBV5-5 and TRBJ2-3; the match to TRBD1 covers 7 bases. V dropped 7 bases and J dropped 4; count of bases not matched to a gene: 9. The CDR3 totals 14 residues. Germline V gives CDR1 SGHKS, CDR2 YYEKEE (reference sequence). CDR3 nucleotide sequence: TGTGCCAGCGGACAACAGGGGTCATCAGATACGCAGTATTTT. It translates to CASGQQGSSDTQYF.

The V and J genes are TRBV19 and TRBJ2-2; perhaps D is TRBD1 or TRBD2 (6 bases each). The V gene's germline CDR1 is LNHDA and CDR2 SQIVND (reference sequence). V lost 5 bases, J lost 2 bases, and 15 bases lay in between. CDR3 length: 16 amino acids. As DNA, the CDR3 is TGTGCCAGTAGTTTGCTCTGGGGGGCTAACACCGGGGAGCTGTTTTTT. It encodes CASSLLWGANTGELFF.

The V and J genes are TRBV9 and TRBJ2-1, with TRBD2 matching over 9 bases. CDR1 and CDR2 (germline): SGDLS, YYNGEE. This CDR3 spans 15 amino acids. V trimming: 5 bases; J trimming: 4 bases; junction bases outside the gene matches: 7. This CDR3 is CASSMTSGGYNEQFF. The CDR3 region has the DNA TGTGCCAGCAGTATGACTAGCGGCGGGTACAATGAGCAGTTCTTC.